This TCR beta chain was sequenced during a study of control samples from healthy donors and cancer patients. The germline CDR1 and CDR2 sequences are SEHNR and FQNEAQ (reference sequence). The CDR3 is made up of 14 amino acids. V lost 4 bases to trimming and J lost 5 bases, with 14 bases between them. Generated by immunoSEQ multiplex PCR, the TCRdb table keeps only in-frame clones and is missing some. The sample holds about 100,000 clones, more than 85% seen once. The sample taken for sequencing was blood. The J gene is TRBJ1-2, the V gene TRBV7-9; TRBD1 is a possible D gene (6 bases). The origin of this receptor is a woman between 50 and 59 years old in good health. CDR3 loop: CASSWGRTEYGYTF. The DNA for the CDR3 is TGTGCCAGCAGCTGGGGACGGACAGAGTATGGCTACACCTTC.